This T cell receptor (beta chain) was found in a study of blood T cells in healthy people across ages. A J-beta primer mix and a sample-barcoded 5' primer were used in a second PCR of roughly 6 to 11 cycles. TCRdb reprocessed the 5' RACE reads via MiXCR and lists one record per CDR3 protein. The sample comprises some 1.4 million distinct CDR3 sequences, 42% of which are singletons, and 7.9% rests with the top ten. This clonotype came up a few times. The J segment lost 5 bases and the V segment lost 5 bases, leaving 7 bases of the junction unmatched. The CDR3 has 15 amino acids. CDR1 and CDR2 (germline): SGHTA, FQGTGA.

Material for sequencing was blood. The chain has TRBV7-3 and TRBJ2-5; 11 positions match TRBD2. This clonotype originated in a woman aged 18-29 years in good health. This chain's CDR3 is CASSNSGGAGETQYF. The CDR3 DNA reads TGTGCCAGCAGCAATAGCGGGGGGGCTGGGGAGACCCAGTACTTC.